This TCR beta chain was identified in a study of CD8 T cells in Susac syndrome. CDR1 and CDR2 (germline): PRHDT, FYEKMQ (reference sequence). Between the trimmed V and J ends, which lost 5 bases and 4 bases, there was a span of 17 bases. The CDR3 covers 15 residues. When the RNA was reverse transcribed, random hexamers were used with an input of roughly 0.5 to 1 ug. Amplification of TCR beta CDR3 spanned 54 Vbeta and 13 Jbeta via immunoSEQ multiplex PCR. TCRdb recomputed calls from the immunoSEQ multiplex PCR reads with MiXCR, one row per CDR3 protein. The sample carries more than 65,000 distinct CDR3 sequences, about 95% recorded once. High-throughput TCR beta sequencing covered peripheral CD8+ and CD4+ T cells. Controls were healthy donors (matched for age and sex). FACS enriched CD8+ TEMRA cells, while bulk CD8+ and CD4+ were negatively isolated.

The gene calls are TRBV13 and TRBJ1-1; the D gene is possibly TRBD1 (5 bases). This clonotype was obtained from a human donor in good health. Material for sequencing was CD8+ T cells from PBMCs. CDR3 region: CASSLGGLRGTEAFF. CDR3 nucleotide sequence: TGTGCCAGCAGCCTCGGAGGTTTGAGGGGCACTGAAGCTTTCTTT.